The 13 T cell receptor beta chains reported below all come from one sample, sequenced in a study of T cell responses to AZD1222 COVID-19 vaccine. Produced via immunoSEQ multiplex PCR; TCRdb's table is partial and in-frame only. The repertoire has about 100,000 clones, around nine tenths of them found once; the top ten carry roughly 3.3%. Sequenced here: peripheral blood, sampled 28 days after the second dose of the MenACWY control vaccine. The receptors derive from an adult who received the MenACWY meningococcal vaccine as a control.

The rearrangement joins TRBV4-1 to TRBJ2-5; the D gene is possibly TRBD2 (5 bases). CDR3 length equals 14 residues. The germline gives CDR1 MGHRA, CDR2 YSYEKL. The V gene lost 6 bases and the J gene lost 1 base, with 12 bases spanning the gap. CDR3 in amino acids: CASSAPGIQETQYF. The CDR3 coding sequence is TGCGCCAGCAGTGCACCGGGAATCCAAGAGACCCAGTACTTC.

Here the CDR3 DNA reads TGTGCCAGCAGTCCGGGGGTGTTCTATGGCTACACCTTC. It is translated as CASSPGVFYGYTF. The V gene is TRBV9, the J gene TRBJ1-2; weak D call: TRBD1 (5 bases). CDR3 size: 13 residues. Germline V gene lookup returns CDR1 SGDLS and CDR2 YYNGEE. The ends were cut back, 5 bases at V and 4 bases at J, with 12 bases in the middle.

The gene calls are TRBV28 and TRBJ1-6, with 7 positions matching TRBD1. Germline CDR1 reads MDHEN; CDR2 reads SYDVKM. After removal of 4 bases from V and 9 bases from J, the junction contained 9 bases not matched to a gene. The CDR3 spans 15 residues. CDR3 sequence: CASSYTGVLGSPLHF. For the CDR3, the DNA is TGTGCCAGCAGTTACACAGGGGTCTTAGGTTCACCCCTCCACTTT. The full variable domain, completed using reference TRBV28 and TRBJ1-6, is DVKVTQSSRYLVKRTGEKVFLECVQDMDHENMFWYRQDPGLGLRLIYFSYDVKMKEKGDIPEGYSVSREKKERFSLILESASTNQTSMYLCASSYTGVLGSPLHFGNGTRLTVT.

V and J are TRBV24-1 and TRBJ2-1, with 16 bases aligning to TRBD2. V was clipped by 9 bases and J by 1 base; unmatched bases: 2. CDR1 is KGHDR and CDR2 is SFDVKD in the germline V gene. The CDR3 runs 16 residues. CDR3 bases: TGTGCCACCGGGACTAGCGGGGGGGGGTCCTACAATGAGCAGTTCTTC. Translating it yields CATGTSGGGSYNEQFF.

The chain employs TRBV5-1 and TRBJ1-2; D perhaps matches TRBD1 (5 bases). Germline CDR1 reads SGHRS; CDR2 reads YFSETQ. The CDR3 is 17 residues long. Trimming stripped 3 bases from V and 1 base from J, with 19 bases between. CDR3 DNA sequence: TGCGCCAGCAGCTCTGGGGCGGTCGAGGGAAATAACTATGGCTACACCTTC. As protein: CASSSGAVEGNNYGYTF.

The chain combines TRBV4-1 with TRBJ1-1, with D perhaps TRBD1 (5 bases). V was pared by 8 bases and J by 0 bases, with 13 bases between. In germline, CDR1 is MGHRA, CDR2 YSYEKL. The CDR3 has 14 residues. CDR3 nucleotide sequence: TGCGCCAGCCGCGGGACCCTATTGAACACTGAAGCTTTCTTT. Protein: CASRGTLLNTEAFF.

V and J are TRBV12-3 or TRBV12-4 and TRBJ1-2; D may be TRBD1 (6 bases). Trimming took off 3 bases at V and 6 bases at J, with 8 bases between the two ends. There are 12 residues in the CDR3. The CDR3 spells CASSFTGHGYTF. In DNA, the CDR3 is TGTGCCAGCAGTTTCACAGGGCATGGCTACACCTTC.

V and J are TRBV5-6 and TRBJ1-3, with D uncertain. This CDR3 region has 16 residues. Trimming removed 1 base from V and 0 bases from J, with 11 bases in between. Germline V CDR1 and CDR2: SGHDT, YYEEEE. CDR3 sequence reads: CASSLTTSNSGNTIYF. In DNA form, the CDR3 reads TGTGCCAGCAGCTTGACCACATCCAACTCTGGAAACACCATATATTTT.

CDR3 loop: CASSLGGLNTGELFF. The CDR3 nucleotides read TGTGCCAGCAGCTTAGGGGGGCTGAACACCGGGGAGCTGTTTTTT. The chain uses TRBV7-3 and TRBJ2-2, with D perhaps being TRBD1 or TRBD2 (6 bases each). V was shortened by 2 bases and J by 1 base, with 8 bases between the two germline ends. The CDR3 is made up of 15 amino acids. The germline CDR1 and CDR2 sequences are SGHTA and FQGTGA.

The CDR3 DNA is TGCAGTGCTAGTACCGAGGACAACCTGTTCTACGAGCAGTACTTC. This translates into CSASTEDNLFYEQYF. The V gene is TRBV20-1, the J gene TRBJ2-7, with D perhaps TRBD1 (5 bases). CDR1 is DFQATT and CDR2 is SNEGSKA in the germline V gene (reference sequence). The CDR3 covers 15 residues. The ends were cut back, 3 bases at V and 3 bases at J, with 18 bases in the middle.

The rearrangement links TRBV7-3 to TRBJ2-3, with D possibly TRBD1 on 5 matching bases. Germline V gene lookup returns CDR1 SGHTA and CDR2 FQGTGA. CDR3 size: 15 residues. Trimming cost V 5 bases and J 0 bases, with 12 bases left between them. CDR3 in DNA: TGTGCCAGCAGCCCCTTCTCAGGGAGCACAGATACGCAGTATTTT. Amino acids: CASSPFSGSTDTQYF.

The chain joins TRBV5-1 to TRBJ2-2; possible D gene TRBD1, 5 bases. Between the trimmed V and J ends, which lost 0 bases and 5 bases, there was a span of 5 bases. CDR3 length: 13 residues. Germline-derived CDR1 and CDR2 are SGHRS and YFSETQ. DNA for the CDR3: TGCGCCAGCAGCTTGGCAGGGACCGGGGAGCTGTTTTTT. Its translation: CASSLAGTGELFF.

This sequence joins TRBV28 and TRBJ1-2; no reliable D call. Looked up from germline, CDR1 is MDHEN and CDR2 is SYDVKM. Deletions cut 6 bases from V and 11 bases from J, with 13 bases between. The CDR3 has 11 amino acids. The CDR3 DNA sequence: TGTGCCAGCAGGATTCTGGCCACTTACACCTTC. It codes for CASRILATYTF.